This T cell receptor (beta chain) derives from a study of blood T cell repertoires in COVID-19. Study in general: From the United States, Italy and Spain came samples of acute and convalescent COVID-19. Sample material is recorded as cDNA or gDNA derived from T cells, B-cell-depleted T cells, or PBMCs.

Under the authors' procedure: Reference gene primers were amplified, and this amplification served to estimate nucleated cell counts. Data came from immunoSEQ multiplex PCR; TCRdb stores just in-frame clones and leaves some out. The V and J calls and the clone size are those of that table, but D and trimming were determined from the DNA. This table has hundreds of thousands of clones, around 83% appearing once. Germline loops: CDR1 LGHDT, CDR2 YNNKEL (reference sequence). The CDR3 consists of 16 residues. The V end was cut by 0 bases, the J end by 7 bases, with 18 bases between. The receptor's source is a woman aged 45-60 years with acute or convalescent COVID-19. The specimen was peripheral blood. The rearrangement links TRBV3-1 (or the pseudogene TRBV3-2) to TRBJ2-5; D might be TRBD2 (6 bases). Written as DNA, the CDR3 is TGTGCCAGCAGCCAAGAGCGGGACGTAGGACGCGGGACCCAGTACTTC. Its protein is CASSQERDVGRGTQYF.